These 9 T cell receptor beta chains came from one sample sequenced in a study of cytomegalovirus exposure and HLA in healthy donors. PCR primers comprised 60 Vbeta and 13 Jbeta primers. Here immunoSEQ multiplex PCR was the method, and the copy in TCRdb shows in-frame clones only, minus some. The sample yields 200,000 to 300,000 clones, roughly 81% seen once. Specimen: PBMCs. These TCRs come from a woman aged 40 to 55 in good health and CMV-seropositive.

The V call is TRBV5-1, the J call TRBJ2-5; tentative D call: TRBD2 (6 bases). CDR1 is SGHRS and CDR2 is YFSETQ in the germline V gene. The CDR3 is 14 residues long. V lost 7 bases, J lost 5 bases, and 18 bases lay in between. In DNA form, the CDR3 reads TGCGCCAGCTCCCGGCAACCGGGGGTCGAGACCCAGTACTTC. It codes for CASSRQPGVETQYF.

The chain uses TRBV5-8 and TRBJ1-6; tentatively, D is TRBD1 (5 bases). The CDR3 extends over 12 amino acids. Looked up from germline, CDR1 is SGHTS and CDR2 is YDEGEE. V lost 1 base and J 14 bases, leaving 10 bases between the germline ends. The CDR3 coding sequence is TGTGCCAGCAGCTTGAATTCGGACACCCTCCACTTT. Encoded protein: CASSLNSDTLHF.

The V and J genes are TRBV28 and TRBJ1-2; 9 bases match TRBD1. Germline lookup yields CDR1 MDHEN and CDR2 SYDVKM. There are 15 residues in the CDR3. V lost 5 bases, J lost 4 bases, and 8 bases stayed unmatched. The CDR3 reads CASSRTGGSVYGYTF. The CDR3 bases are TGTGCCAGCAGTCGCACAGGGGGCTCGGTCTATGGCTACACCTTC.

This clone was counted a few times. The rearrangement links TRBV4-2 to TRBJ1-1, with a weak D call TRBD1 (6 bases). The V gene's germline CDR1 is LGHNA and CDR2 YNFKEQ. V lost 0 bases and J 0 bases, leaving 14 bases between the germline ends. This CDR3 comprises 17 residues. DNA of the CDR3: TGTGCCAGCAGCCAAGATGCGGGGGGCTCCATGAACACTGAAGCTTTCTTT. Translated: CASSQDAGGSMNTEAFF.

The rearrangement uses TRBV7-3 and TRBJ1-1; 7 nucleotides align to TRBD1. The CDR3 is 13 residues long. Germline V lookup: CDR1 SGHTA, CDR2 FQGTGA. J was trimmed by 4 bases and V by 5 bases; bases with no gene match: 4. The CDR3 bases are TGTGCCAGCAGCGCACAGGGGAGCACTGAAGCTTTCTTT. Protein: CASSAQGSTEAFF. Drawing the rest from reference TRBV7-3 and TRBJ1-1, the complete variable domain is GAGVSQTPSNKVTEKGKYVELRCDPISGHTALYWYRQSLGQGPEFLIYFQGTGAADDSGLPNDRFFAVRPEGSVSTLKIQRTERGDSAVYLCASSAQGSTEAFFGQGTRLTVV.

This clone was observed once. V and J are TRBV2 and TRBJ2-5, with 9 bases matching TRBD2. From germline, CDR1 is SNHLY and CDR2 FYNNEI. This CDR3 has 14 residues. V gave up 8 bases and J gave up 2 bases; unmatched junction bases: 6. The CDR3 reads CASARTSVQETQYF. In nucleotides, the CDR3 is TGTGCCAGCGCTCGGACTAGCGTACAAGAGACCCAGTACTTC. Looking up the rest from reference TRBV2 and TRBJ2-5 gives the full variable domain: EPEVTQTPSHQVTQMGQEVILRCVPISNHLYFYWYRQILGQKVEFLVSFYNNEISEKSEIFDDQFSVERPDGSNFTLKIRSTKLEDSAMYFCASARTSVQETQYFGPGTRLLVL.

The chain links TRBV30 to TRBJ2-3; 11 positions agree with TRBD1. CDR3 length: 16 amino acids. With V trimmed by 5 bases and J by 7 bases, 14 bases remained unmatched. CDR1 and CDR2 from the germline V gene are GTSNPN and SVGIG (reference sequence). CDR3 residues: CAWRTGGTGRVNTQYF. The CDR3 bases are TGTGCCTGGCGGACAGGGGGCACCGGAAGGGTGAATACGCAGTATTTT.

The chain joins TRBV5-4 to TRBJ2-5; 12 bases are shared with TRBD2. Germline V gives CDR1 SGHNT, CDR2 YYREEE (reference sequence). The CDR3 is 16 residues long. The ends lost 1 base at V and 5 bases at J; junction bases unmatched: 6. The CDR3 loop reads CASSLPSGRAGETQYF. The CDR3 DNA sequence: TGTGCCAGCAGCTTGCCTAGCGGGAGGGCCGGGGAGACCCAGTACTTC.

V and J are TRBV13 and TRBJ2-2; 11 nucleotides agree with TRBD2. CDR1 PRHDT and CDR2 FYEKMQ come from the germline V gene (reference sequence). This CDR3 has 18 amino acids. Losses at the gene ends were 3 bases for V and 5 bases for J; bases not matched to a gene: 11. CDR3 nucleotides: TGTGCCAGCAGCTTTGAACTAGCGGGAGACCCGGGGACCGGGGAGCTGTTTTTT. Translated, it gives CASSFELAGDPGTGELFF.